This T cell receptor beta chain derives from a study of human T cells and chemical hapten exposure. On the study more broadly: Sensitization applied 2% DPC to approximately 2 cm by approximately 2 cm of upper inner arm skin. Study-level results: No change in TCRs above 1 in 1000 frequency was produced by DPC sensitization. Expanded TCRs formed significantly more large CDR3 similarity clusters than controls. As the donors had alopecia, their immune response may differ from healthy people's.

TCRdb re-analysed the RACE reads in MiXCR, keeping a single row per CDR3 protein. This table holds tens of thousands of distinct CDR3 sequences, 11% found once. Germline lookup yields CDR1 MDHEN and CDR2 SYDVKM. Losses at the gene ends were 8 bases for V and 7 bases for J; bases not matched to a gene: 6. The CDR3 extends over 13 amino acids. The time point here: patch test 3, about 24 weeks after DPC sensitization. Treatment reported: therapeutic diphenylcyclopropenone sensitization with weekly scalp DPC. In its sample, this clonotype was seen a few times. The antigen remains undetermined. This sequence was found in a woman aged 25-40 years with alopecia areata. Some clones in this sample may be carry-over from other donors' samples. The genes are TRBV28 and TRBJ2-7; TRBD2 matches 12 bases. The specimen was whole blood, collected in connection with sensitization to the hapten diphenylcyclopropenone (DPC). As DNA, the CDR3 is TGTGCCAGCTCAGGACTAGCGGGAAATGAGCAGTACTTC. This sequence encodes CASSGLAGNEQYF.